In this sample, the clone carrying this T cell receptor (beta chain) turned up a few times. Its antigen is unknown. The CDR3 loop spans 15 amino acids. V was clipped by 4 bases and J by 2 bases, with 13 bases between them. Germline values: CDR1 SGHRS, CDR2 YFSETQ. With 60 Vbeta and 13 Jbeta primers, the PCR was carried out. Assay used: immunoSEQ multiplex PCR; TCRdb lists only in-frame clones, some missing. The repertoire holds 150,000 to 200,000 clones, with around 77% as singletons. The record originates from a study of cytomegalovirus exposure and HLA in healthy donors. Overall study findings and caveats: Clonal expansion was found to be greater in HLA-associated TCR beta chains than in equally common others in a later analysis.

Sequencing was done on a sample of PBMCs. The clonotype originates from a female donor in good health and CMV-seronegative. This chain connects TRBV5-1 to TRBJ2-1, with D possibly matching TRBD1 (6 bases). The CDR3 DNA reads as TGCGCCAGCAGCGTCGGGCAGGGGACCTACAATGAGCAGTTCTTC. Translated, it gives CASSVGQGTYNEQFF.